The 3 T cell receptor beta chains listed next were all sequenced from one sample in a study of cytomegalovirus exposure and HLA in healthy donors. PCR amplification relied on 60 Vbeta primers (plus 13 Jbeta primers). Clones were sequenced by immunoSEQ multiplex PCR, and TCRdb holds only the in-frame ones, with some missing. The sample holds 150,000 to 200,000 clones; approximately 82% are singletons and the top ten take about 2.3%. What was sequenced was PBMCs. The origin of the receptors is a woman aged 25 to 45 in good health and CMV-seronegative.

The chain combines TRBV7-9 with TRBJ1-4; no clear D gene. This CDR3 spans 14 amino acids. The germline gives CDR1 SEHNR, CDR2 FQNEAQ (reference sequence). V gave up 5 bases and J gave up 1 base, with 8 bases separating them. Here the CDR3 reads CASSLTETNEKLFF. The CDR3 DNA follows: TGTGCCAGCAGCCTGACTGAAACTAATGAAAAACTGTTTTTT. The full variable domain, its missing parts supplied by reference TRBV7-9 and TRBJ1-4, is DTGVSQNPRHKITKRGQNVTFRCDPISEHNRLYWYRQTLGQGPEFLTYFQNEAQLEKSRLLSDRFSAERPKGSFSTLEIQRTEQGDSAMYLCASSLTETNEKLFFGSGTQLSVL.

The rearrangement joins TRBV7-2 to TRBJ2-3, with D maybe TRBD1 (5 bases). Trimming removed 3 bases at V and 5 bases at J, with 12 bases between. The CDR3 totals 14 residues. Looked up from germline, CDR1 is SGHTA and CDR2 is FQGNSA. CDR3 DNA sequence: TGTGCCAGCAGCTTTCAGGGATATCAAGATACGCAGTATTTT. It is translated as CASSFQGYQDTQYF.

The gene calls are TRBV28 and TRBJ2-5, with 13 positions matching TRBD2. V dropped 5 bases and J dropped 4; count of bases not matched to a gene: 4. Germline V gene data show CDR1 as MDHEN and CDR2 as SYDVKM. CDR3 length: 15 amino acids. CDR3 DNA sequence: TGTGCCAGCAGTACTAGCGGGGGGGCCGGAGAGACCCAGTACTTC. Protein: CASSTSGGAGETQYF.